These 30 T cell receptor beta chains were all obtained from the same sample, sequenced in a study of shared clonotypes between healthy human individuals. CD8 cells regarded as naive lacked CD45RO, were positively chosen for CCR7, and omitted terminally differentiated effector memory CD45RA+ cells. Data came from immunoSEQ multiplex PCR; TCRdb stores just in-frame clones and leaves some out. The table has millions of clones, roughly 91% seen once. Sequences were obtained from naive CD8+ T cells from PBMCs. These receptors all stem from a man aged 18 to 30 in good health. Some clones in this sample may be carry-over from other donors' samples.

J is TRBJ2-5 and V is TRBV9, with TRBD1 identical over 8 bases. CDR3 length: 15 amino acids. The germline CDR1 and CDR2 sequences are SGDLS and YYNGEE. V dropped 3 bases and J dropped 2; count of bases not matched to a gene: 6. The CDR3 region is CASSGGTGGQETQYF. CDR3 nucleotides: TGTGCCAGCAGCGGAGGAACAGGGGGTCAAGAGACCCAGTACTTC.

This clone came up a few times. This chain connects TRBV19 to TRBJ1-2; D is undetermined. The CDR3 extends over 14 amino acids. Trimming shortened V by 8 bases and J by 1 base, and 14 bases separated the two germline ends. Per germline, CDR1 LNHDA and CDR2 SQIVND (reference sequence). This chain's CDR3 is CASRGAILNYGYTF. The DNA of the CDR3 is TGTGCCAGTCGAGGAGCAATTCTTAACTATGGCTACACCTTC. Full variable domain (outside the CDR3, taken from reference TRBV19 and TRBJ1-2): DGGITQSPKYLFRKEGQNVTLSCEQNLNHDAMYWYRQDPGQGLRLIYYSQIVNDFQKGDIAEGYSVSREKKESFPLTVTSAQKNPTAFYLCASRGAILNYGYTFGSGTRLTVV.

The chain uses TRBV4-1 and TRBJ1-1; no firm D call. Germline V CDR1 and CDR2: MGHRA, YSYEKL. The V and J ends lost 0 bases and 1 base respectively, with 15 bases between them. The CDR3 runs 17 residues. Written as DNA, the CDR3 is TGCGCCAGCAGCCAAGAAAGATCCATTTCCCAGAACACTGAAGCTTTCTTT. This codes for CASSQERSISQNTEAFF.

The chain employs TRBV28 and TRBJ2-7; perhaps D is TRBD1 or TRBD2 (5 bases each). Trimming removed 10 bases from V and 4 bases from J, with 20 bases in between. CDR1 is MDHEN and CDR2 is SYDVKM in the germline V gene. This CDR3 has 14 residues. The CDR3 reads CATSVDGTFYEQYF. The CDR3, as DNA: TGTGCCACCTCCGTCGACGGGACCTTTTACGAGCAGTACTTC.

J is TRBJ1-1 and V is TRBV7-9; D is unclear. This CDR3 contains 12 residues. The germline V and J ends were trimmed by 8 bases and 1 base, with 8 bases remaining between them. CDR1 SEHNR and CDR2 FQNEAQ come from the germline V gene (reference sequence). CDR3: CASYRGNTEAFF. The CDR3 DNA sequence: TGTGCCAGCTATAGAGGGAACACTGAAGCTTTCTTT.

V and J are TRBV7-2 and TRBJ2-3, with D uncertain. The CDR3 is made up of 15 amino acids. Germline-derived CDR1 and CDR2 are SGHTA and FQGNSA. The V gene lost 3 bases and the J gene lost 1 base, with 11 bases spanning the gap. This CDR3 is CASSLKLKGTDTQYF. The CDR3 DNA reads TGTGCCAGCAGCTTGAAACTAAAAGGCACAGATACGCAGTATTTT.

For this clone: Additional DNA sequences in this sample encode the identical CDR3. The gene calls are TRBV29-1 and TRBJ2-1, with 9 bases lining up with TRBD2. The CDR3 has 14 residues. The germline V gene encodes CDR1 SQVTM and CDR2 ANQGSEA. V lost 1 base, J lost 4 bases, and 2 bases stayed unmatched. CDR3 region: CSVEGLAEYNEQFF. CDR3 coding DNA: TGCAGCGTTGAAGGACTAGCGGAATACAATGAGCAGTTCTTC.

This sequence joins TRBV4-3 and TRBJ2-7; the D gene is possibly TRBD1 (5 bases). CDR1 and CDR2 from the germline V gene are LGHNA and YSLEER. Trimming removed 0 bases from V and 5 bases from J, with 23 bases in between. This CDR3 contains 18 residues. The CDR3 region has the DNA TGCGCCAGCAGCCAAGATAGAGGCCAGGACATCCCACTGGACGAGCAGTACTTC. Its protein is CASSQDRGQDIPLDEQYF.

V gene TRBV30 combines with J gene TRBJ1-2; D is ambiguous. Per the germline V gene, CDR1 is GTSNPN and CDR2 is SVGIG (reference sequence). V was cut by 0 bases and J by 0 bases, with 5 bases left in between. This CDR3 has 13 amino acids. This chain's CDR3 is CAWSVAANYGYTF. Here the CDR3 DNA reads TGTGCCTGGAGTGTAGCAGCTAACTATGGCTACACCTTC.

The CDR3 sequence is CASSLSGSTIYEQYF. The CDR3 nucleotides are TGTGCCAGCAGTTTATCGGGCAGTACCATCTACGAGCAGTACTTC. This chain links TRBV27 with TRBJ2-7; no firm D call. V lost 0 bases, J lost 3 bases, and 12 bases lay in between. CDR1 and CDR2 from the germline V gene are MNHEY and SMNVEV (reference sequence). This CDR3 contains 15 residues.

The chain uses TRBV7-8 and TRBJ2-5, with D possibly matching TRBD2 (6 bases). The ends were cut back, 2 bases at V and 1 base at J, with 8 bases in the middle. CDR3 length: 14 residues. Per germline, CDR1 SGHVS and CDR2 FQNEAQ. CDR3 residues: CASSLREPQETQYF. The CDR3 DNA reads as TGTGCCAGCAGCTTACGGGAGCCCCAAGAGACCCAGTACTTC.

Note on this clone: The same CDR3 is also encoded by other DNA sequences in this sample. The chain joins TRBV5-6 to TRBJ2-7; D is uncertain. The germline CDR1 and CDR2 sequences are SGHDT and YYEEEE. Trimming took 0 bases from V and 3 from J, leaving 13 bases between them. The CDR3 extends over 15 amino acids. The CDR3 DNA reads as TGTGCCAGCAGCTTGGGTGGTGCGCTGAGCTACGAGCAGTACTTC. It yields the protein CASSLGGALSYEQYF.

The chain uses TRBV19 and TRBJ2-1; D uncertain. The V gene's germline CDR1 is LNHDA and CDR2 SQIVND (reference sequence). V lost 3 bases, J lost 0 bases, and 6 bases lay in between. CDR3 length equals 14 residues. CDR3 bases: TGTGCCAGTAGTATCTGGAGCTCCTACAATGAGCAGTTCTTC. The encoded protein is CASSIWSSYNEQFF.

This CDR3 is CASSQSKRTGFGNTIYF. The CDR3 bases are TGCGCCAGCAGCCAGTCCAAGCGTACAGGGTTCGGAAACACCATATATTTT. The gene calls are TRBV4-3 and TRBJ1-3; possible D gene TRBD1, 6 bases. The CDR3 covers 17 residues. Germline CDR1 reads LGHNA; CDR2 reads YSLEER. V was trimmed by 3 bases and J by 4 bases, leaving 19 bases between them.

The chain links TRBV7-9 to TRBJ1-5, with D maybe TRBD1 (5 bases). Germline CDR1 and CDR2: SEHNR and FQNEAQ (reference sequence). This CDR3 has 15 residues. Trimming took off 1 base at V and 7 bases at J, with 14 bases between the two ends. DNA for the CDR3: TGTGCCAGCAGCTTAGATTTCGGGGGAGGACAGCCCCAGCATTTT. Protein: CASSLDFGGGQPQHF.

J is TRBJ1-2 and V is TRBV27, with 8 bases lining up with TRBD1. Germline values: CDR1 MNHEY, CDR2 SMNVEV (reference sequence). V lost 5 bases, J lost 6 bases, and 8 bases stayed unmatched. This CDR3 spans 14 amino acids. CDR3 sequence reads: CASSPTTGADGYTF. The CDR3 DNA reads TGTGCCAGCAGTCCCACGACAGGGGCGGATGGCTACACCTTC.

The chain has TRBV29-1 and TRBJ1-2, with D possibly matching TRBD1 (5 bases). The CDR3 covers 12 residues. Between the trimmed V and J ends, which lost 7 bases and 4 bases, there was a span of 13 bases. Germline loops: CDR1 SQVTM, CDR2 ANQGSEA. The CDR3 DNA follows: TGCAGCGCCATAGGACAACTCTATGGCTACACCTTC. Its translation: CSAIGQLYGYTF.

Of note for this clone: Other DNA sequences within the sample encode an identical CDR3. V and J are TRBV27 and TRBJ2-7, with D perhaps matching TRBD1 (6 bases). The germline CDR1 and CDR2 sequences are MNHEY and SMNVEV (reference sequence). This CDR3 is built from 14 residues. Trimming pared 4 bases from V and 1 base from J, leaving 11 bases between. As DNA, the CDR3 is TGTGCCAGCAGTTCGAGAGGGGGATCCTACGAGCAGTACTTC. Residues: CASSSRGGSYEQYF.

This clone has a single count. This rearrangement joins TRBV27 to TRBJ1-5; weak D call: TRBD1 (5 bases). Trimming shortened V by 1 base and J by 6 bases, and 10 bases separated the two germline ends. CDR3 length equals 14 residues. Germline V gives CDR1 MNHEY, CDR2 SMNVEV (reference sequence). CDR3 sequence: CASSLLGDGQPQHF. In DNA, the CDR3 is TGTGCCAGCAGTTTATTGGGGGACGGTCAGCCCCAGCATTTT.

The chain carries TRBV9 and TRBJ1-5, with a weak D call TRBD1 (5 bases). V was pared by 3 bases and J by 1 base, with 8 bases between. This CDR3 region has 14 residues. Germline V gene sequence: CDR1 SGDLS, CDR2 YYNGEE. CDR3 nucleotide sequence: TGTGCCAGCAGCGAAGGGGTGAGCAATCAGCCCCAGCATTTT. It codes for CASSEGVSNQPQHF.

This chain joins TRBV5-6 and TRBJ1-1; no reliable D call. The CDR3 is made up of 12 amino acids. The germline V gene encodes CDR1 SGHDT and CDR2 YYEEEE. V lost 4 bases and J lost 5, with 9 bases in between. This CDR3 is CASSRVGTEAFF. The CDR3 DNA is TGTGCCAGCAGCCGAGTAGGGACTGAAGCTTTCTTT.

The genes are TRBV9 and TRBJ2-7, with 7 bases matching TRBD1. The CDR3 is 18 amino acids. Germline V gene sequence: CDR1 SGDLS, CDR2 YYNGEE. With 0 bases clipped from V and 2 bases from J, the junction kept 14 bases outside the gene matches. The CDR3 spells CASSVGPRTGPSAYEQYF. The CDR3 nucleotides read TGTGCCAGCAGCGTAGGCCCTAGGACAGGCCCCTCCGCCTACGAGCAGTACTTC.

This clone has just one count. The chain employs TRBV27 and TRBJ1-5; 8 bases are a match to TRBD1. V gave up 5 bases and J gave up 6 bases; unmatched junction bases: 6. From germline, CDR1 is MNHEY and CDR2 SMNVEV (reference sequence). The CDR3 spans 14 residues. DNA for the CDR3: TGTGCCAGCAGTGGACAGGGTTTGATTCAGCCCCAGCATTTT. This gives the protein CASSGQGLIQPQHF.

A few counts support this clone. The chain is built from TRBV28 and TRBJ1-1; D uncertain. The CDR3 consists of 13 residues. V was trimmed by 11 bases and J by 1 base, leaving 14 bases between them. The germline V gene encodes CDR1 MDHEN and CDR2 SYDVKM. The CDR3 region is CASSEFENTEAFF. The CDR3, as DNA: TGTGCCTCCAGCGAGTTTGAGAACACTGAAGCTTTCTTT.

This clone was seen just once. The rearrangement joins TRBV5-6 to TRBJ2-1; possible D gene TRBD1, 6 bases. Trimming took 3 bases from V and 5 from J, leaving 12 bases between them. CDR1 is SGHDT, CDR2 YYEEEE, per germline. The CDR3 length is 14 residues. CDR3 sequence reads: CASSSHRAHNEQFF. The CDR3 nucleotides are TGTGCCAGCAGCTCACACAGGGCCCACAATGAGCAGTTCTTC.

J is TRBJ2-7 and V is TRBV10-2; D is possibly TRBD2 (6 bases). Germline CDR1 is WSHSY and CDR2 is SAAADI. CDR3 size: 15 residues. V gave up 3 bases and J gave up 0 bases, with 12 bases separating them. CDR3: CASSDPGVGSYEQYF. The DNA of the CDR3 is TGCGCCAGCAGTGATCCGGGGGTTGGCTCCTACGAGCAGTACTTC.

Concerning this clone: This specimen includes other DNA sequences encoding the same CDR3. This chain uses TRBV27 with TRBJ1-1; tentative D call: TRBD1 (5 bases). V shed 0 bases and J shed 5 bases, with 10 bases lying between them. Germline CDR1 is MNHEY and CDR2 is SMNVEV (reference sequence). The CDR3 covers 14 residues. CDR3 protein: CASSLSGTGTEAFF. The CDR3 coding sequence is TGTGCCAGCAGTTTATCCGGGACGGGGACTGAAGCTTTCTTT.

The genes are TRBV11-3 and TRBJ2-1; D is perhaps TRBD2 (6 bases). This CDR3 has 14 amino acids. The germline V gene has CDR1 SGHNT and CDR2 YENEEA. Trimming stripped 5 bases from V and 7 bases from J, with 15 bases between. The CDR3 here is CASSPRRGPNEQFF. CDR3 bases: TGTGCCAGCAGCCCCCGGAGGGGCCCGAATGAGCAGTTCTTC.

The V gene is TRBV27, the J gene TRBJ2-1; 7 bases line up with TRBD2. This CDR3 has 12 amino acids. Per the germline V gene, CDR1 is MNHEY and CDR2 is SMNVEV (reference sequence). With V trimmed by 6 bases and J by 5 bases, 1 base remained unmatched. The chain's CDR3 is CASSGGNNEQFF. CDR3 nucleotides: TGTGCCAGCAGCGGGGGGAACAATGAGCAGTTCTTC.

This sequence joins TRBV19 and TRBJ2-2, with no clear D. V was cut by 7 bases and J by 6 bases, with 12 bases left in between. Germline V gene data show CDR1 as LNHDA and CDR2 as SQIVND (reference sequence). CDR3 length equals 13 residues. CDR3 region: CASTTPAPGELFF. DNA for the CDR3: TGTGCCAGTACCACCCCTGCGCCCGGGGAGCTGTTTTTT.